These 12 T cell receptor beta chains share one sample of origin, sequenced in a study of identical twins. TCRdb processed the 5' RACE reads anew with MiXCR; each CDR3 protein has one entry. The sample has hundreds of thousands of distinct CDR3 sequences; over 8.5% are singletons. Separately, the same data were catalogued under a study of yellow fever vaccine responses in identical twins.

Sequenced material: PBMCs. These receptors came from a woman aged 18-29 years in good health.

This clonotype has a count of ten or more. Here the CDR3 reads CASSPWDRNTGELFF. The CDR3 nucleotides read TGTGCCAGCAGCCCCTGGGACAGGAACACCGGGGAGCTGTTTTTT. This chain joins TRBV11-2 and TRBJ2-2, with 7 bases lining up with TRBD1. With 5 bases clipped from V and 1 base from J, the junction kept 4 bases outside the gene matches. CDR1 is SGHAT and CDR2 is FQNNGV in the germline V gene. CDR3 length equals 15 residues.

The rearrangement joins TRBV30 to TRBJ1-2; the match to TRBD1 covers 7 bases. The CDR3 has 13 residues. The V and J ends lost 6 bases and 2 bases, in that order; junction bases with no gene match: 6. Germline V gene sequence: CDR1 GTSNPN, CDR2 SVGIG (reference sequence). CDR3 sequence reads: CACPSTGNYGYTF. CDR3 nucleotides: TGTGCCTGCCCCTCGACAGGGAACTATGGCTACACCTTC.

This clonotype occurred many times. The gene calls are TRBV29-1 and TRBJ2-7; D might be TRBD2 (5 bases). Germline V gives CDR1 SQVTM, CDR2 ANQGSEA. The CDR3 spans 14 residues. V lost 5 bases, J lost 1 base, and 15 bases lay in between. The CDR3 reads CSVRRGSDSYEQYF. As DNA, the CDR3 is TGCAGCGTTCGACGAGGGAGCGATTCCTACGAGCAGTACTTC.

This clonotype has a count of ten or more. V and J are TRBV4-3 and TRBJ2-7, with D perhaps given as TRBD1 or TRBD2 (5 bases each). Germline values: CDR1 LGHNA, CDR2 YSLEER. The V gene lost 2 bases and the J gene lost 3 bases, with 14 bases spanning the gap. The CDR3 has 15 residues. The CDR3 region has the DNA TGCGCCAGCAGCCAAAGCCGGGACGCCGGCTACGAGCAGTACTTC. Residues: CASSQSRDAGYEQYF.

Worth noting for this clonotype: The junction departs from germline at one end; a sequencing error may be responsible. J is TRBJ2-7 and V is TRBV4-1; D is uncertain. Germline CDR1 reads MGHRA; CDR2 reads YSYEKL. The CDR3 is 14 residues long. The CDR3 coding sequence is TGCGCCAGCAGCCAAGAGGCCCGCTCCTACGAGCAGTACTTT. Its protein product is CASSQEARSYEQYF.

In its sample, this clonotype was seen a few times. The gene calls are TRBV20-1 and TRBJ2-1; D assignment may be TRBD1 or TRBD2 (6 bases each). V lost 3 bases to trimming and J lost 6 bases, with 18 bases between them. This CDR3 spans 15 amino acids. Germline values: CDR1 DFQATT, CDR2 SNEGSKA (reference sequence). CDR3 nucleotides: TGCAGTGCTAGGAGCGGGCAGGGGCAGCCCAATGAGCAGTTCTTC. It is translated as CSARSGQGQPNEQFF.

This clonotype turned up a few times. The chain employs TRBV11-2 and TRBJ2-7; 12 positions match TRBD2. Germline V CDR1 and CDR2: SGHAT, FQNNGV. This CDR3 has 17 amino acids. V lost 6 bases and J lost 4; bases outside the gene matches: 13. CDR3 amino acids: CASRRLAGVPPPYEQYF. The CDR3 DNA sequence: TGTGCCAGCAGACGACTAGCGGGAGTGCCCCCCCCTTACGAGCAGTACTTC. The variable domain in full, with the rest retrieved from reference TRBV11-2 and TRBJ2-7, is EAGVAQSPRYKIIEKRQSVAFWCNPISGHATLYWYQQILGQGPKLLIQFQNNGVVDDSQLPKDRFSAERLKGVDSTLKIQPAKLEDSAVYLCASRRLAGVPPPYEQYFGPGTRLTVT.

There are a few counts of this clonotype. CDR3 nucleotides: TGTGCCGCCACAGAATCGAAGAAGGGGGCGTACGAGCAGTACTTC. It encodes CAATESKKGAYEQYF. The chain combines TRBV28 with TRBJ2-7; 7 nucleotides line up with TRBD1. This CDR3 is 15 amino acids long. V trimming: 11 bases; J trimming: 4 bases; junction bases outside the gene matches: 17. The V gene's germline CDR1 is MDHEN and CDR2 SYDVKM.

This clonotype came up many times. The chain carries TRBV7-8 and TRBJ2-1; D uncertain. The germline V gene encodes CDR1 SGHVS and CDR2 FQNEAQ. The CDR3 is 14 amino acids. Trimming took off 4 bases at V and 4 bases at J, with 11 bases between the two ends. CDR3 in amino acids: CASSSRGRYNEQFF. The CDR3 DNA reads TGTGCCAGCAGCTCCCGAGGCAGATACAATGAGCAGTTCTTC.

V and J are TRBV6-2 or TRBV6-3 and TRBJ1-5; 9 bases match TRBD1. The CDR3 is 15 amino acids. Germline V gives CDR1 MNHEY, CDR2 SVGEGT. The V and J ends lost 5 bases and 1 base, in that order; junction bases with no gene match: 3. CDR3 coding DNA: TGTGCCAGCAGTACGGACAGGGGAAGCAATCAGCCCCAGCATTTT. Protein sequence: CASSTDRGSNQPQHF.

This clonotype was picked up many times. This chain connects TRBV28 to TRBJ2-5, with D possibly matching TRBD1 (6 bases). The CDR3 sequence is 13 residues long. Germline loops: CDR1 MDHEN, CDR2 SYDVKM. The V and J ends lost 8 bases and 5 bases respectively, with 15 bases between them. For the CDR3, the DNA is TGTGCCAGCGCACCAGGGGTTCTGGAGACCCAGTACTTC. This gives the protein CASAPGVLETQYF.

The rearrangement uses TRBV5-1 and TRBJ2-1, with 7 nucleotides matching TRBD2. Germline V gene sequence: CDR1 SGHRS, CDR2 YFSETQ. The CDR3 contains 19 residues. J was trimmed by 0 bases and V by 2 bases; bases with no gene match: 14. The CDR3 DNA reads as TGCGCCAGCAGCTTTATATCCATCCTTAGCGGGTTCTCCTACAATGAGCAGTTCTTC. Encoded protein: CASSFISILSGFSYNEQFF.